The 23 T cell receptor beta chains below come from one sample, sequenced in a study of blood T cells in healthy people across ages. A second about 6 to 12 cycle PCR used barcoded and J-beta primers. TCRdb redid the calling of the 5' RACE reads with MiXCR, one entry per CDR3 protein. In the table there are some 790,000 distinct CDR3 sequences, less than 35% of which are singletons. The sequencing input was blood. These receptors were taken from a woman older than 75 in good health.

This clonotype occurred a few times. V usage is TRBV11-2 and J usage is TRBJ1-2, with D maybe TRBD1 (5 bases). Germline V CDR1 and CDR2: SGHAT, FQNNGV. The CDR3 is 14 residues long. The V gene lost 3 bases and the J gene lost 3 bases, with 11 bases spanning the gap. The CDR3 coding sequence is TGTGCCAGCAGCTTCGGAGTGGGGGACTATGGCTACACCTTC. This gives the protein CASSFGVGDYGYTF.

Remarks on this clonotype: The junction departs from germline at one end; a sequencing error may be responsible. The chain joins TRBV7-9 to TRBJ1-4; D gene unclear. Germline CDR1 SEHNR, CDR2 FQNEAQ (reference sequence). The CDR3 sequence is 16 residues long. DNA of the CDR3: TGTGCCAGCAGCTTAGGCGGCAGTGAGGCGGGTGAAGAACTGTTTTTT. Its protein product is CASSLGGSEAGEELFF.

This clonotype was counted many times. The rearrangement joins TRBV7-2 to TRBJ2-7; 9 bases map to TRBD1. The CDR3 sequence is 16 residues long. V shed 3 bases, J shed 1 base, and the junction held 7 bases outside the gene matches. CDR1 is SGHTA, CDR2 FQGNSA, per germline. The CDR3 sequence: CASSFAGTGISYEQYF. For the CDR3, the DNA is TGTGCCAGCAGCTTCGCCGGGACAGGGATTTCCTACGAGCAGTACTTC.

About this clonotype: A much more abundant neighbour one base away suggests this may be a read error. The chain is built from TRBV5-1 and TRBJ2-4; D uncertain. The J call is doubtful: the DNA matches TRBJ2-5 better. Germline lookup yields CDR1 SGHRS and CDR2 YFSETQ. CDR3 length: 15 residues. This CDR3 is CASSLVLLDRETQYF. CDR3 sequence (DNA): TGCGCCAGCAGCTTGGTACTGCTCGATCGAGAGACCCAGTACTTC.

Comments on this clonotype: A much larger clone differs by one base, so this may be a read error. The chain has TRBV12-3 or TRBV12-4 and TRBJ2-6; 8 nucleotides match TRBD1. There are 17 residues in the CDR3. The CDR3 sequence is CACSPQGASSGANVLTF. The CDR3 nucleotides are TGTGCCTGCAGTCCTCAGGGGGCGAGCTCTGGGGCCAACGTCCTGACTTTC.

This clonotype was seen at least ten times. The V call is TRBV15, the J call TRBJ2-1; no clear D gene. Looked up from germline, CDR1 is LNHNV and CDR2 is YYDKDF (reference sequence). The V end lost 3 bases, the J end lost 6 bases, and 21 bases lay between the germline ends. The CDR3 contains 17 residues. The DNA of the CDR3 is TGTGCCACCAGCAGCATTCGTACCGGACCCCTTTCCAATGAGCAGTTCTTC. Residues: CATSSIRTGPLSNEQFF.

The rearrangement links TRBV5-8 to TRBJ2-2; D not certain. CDR3 size: 14 residues. The V and J ends lost 8 bases and 8 bases respectively, with 19 bases between them. Germline CDR1 and CDR2: SGHTS and YDEGEE. CDR3 nucleotide sequence: TGTGCCAGAACTCAGGTTGCATTTGTTGGGGAGCTGTTTTTT. Its protein is CARTQVAFVGELFF.

As concerns this clonotype: With a much larger clone just one base away, this may be a read error. CDR3 loop: CASRPDRALYNEQYF. The CDR3 DNA reads TGTGCCAGCAGACCGGACAGGGCCCTATACAATGAGCAGTACTTC. V and J are TRBV6-5 and TRBJ2-7; 8 bases agree with TRBD1. The CDR3 has 15 amino acids. Trimming removed 6 bases from V and 7 bases from J; junction bases left unmatched: 14. Per germline, CDR1 MNHEY and CDR2 SVGAGI.

The table lists this clonotype with many counts. The chain links TRBV7-9 to TRBJ2-5; D is tentatively TRBD1 or TRBD2 (5 bases each). The germline CDR1 and CDR2 sequences are SEHNR and FQNEAQ (reference sequence). This CDR3 comprises 17 residues. The V and J ends lost 2 bases and 4 bases respectively, with 20 bases between them. CDR3 nucleotide sequence: TGTGCCAGCAGCTTACGGGTAGGGACGTCCGTAGGAGAGACCCAGTACTTC. This codes for CASSLRVGTSVGETQYF.

The chain has TRBV3-1 and TRBJ2-3; 11 nucleotides match TRBD2. This CDR3 spans 12 amino acids. The trim removed 8 bases at V and 15 bases at J, leaving 10 bases unmatched. From germline, CDR1 is LGHDT and CDR2 YNNKEL (reference sequence). The CDR3 DNA reads as TGTGCCAGCGGCAATCTAGCGGGGGGTTTTTATTTT. Its protein product is CASGNLAGGFYF.

At least ten counts were recorded for this clonotype. This chain uses TRBV12-3 or TRBV12-4 with TRBJ1-2; possibly TRBD1 for D (5 bases). This CDR3 is built from 12 residues. V dropped 10 bases and J dropped 4 bases, with 13 bases sitting between them. The CDR3 region has the DNA TGTGCCAACGGACAAAGTGGCTATGGCTACACCTTC. Its protein product is CANGQSGYGYTF.

There are a few counts of this clonotype. This chain links TRBV2 with TRBJ1-2; 8 bases are shared with TRBD1. The trim removed 6 bases at V and 4 bases at J, leaving 4 bases unmatched. Germline CDR1 is SNHLY and CDR2 is FYNNEI. CDR3 size: 13 residues. CDR3 bases: TGTGCCAGCAGGAGGGACAGGCTCTATGGCTACACCTTC. It codes for CASRRDRLYGYTF. The whole variable domain, remainder taken from reference TRBV2 and TRBJ1-2, is EPEVTQTPSHQVTQMGQEVILRCVPISNHLYFYWYRQILGQKVEFLVSFYNNEISEKSEIFDDQFSVERPDGSNFTLKIRSTKLEDSAMYFCASRRDRLYGYTFGSGTRLTVV.

This clonotype appeared a few times. The chain uses TRBV27 and TRBJ1-4; D is possibly TRBD1 (5 bases). This CDR3 comprises 15 residues. Germline-derived CDR1 and CDR2 are MNHEY and SMNVEV (reference sequence). Trimming removed 6 bases from V and 4 bases from J, with 15 bases in between. This CDR3 reads CASRSYGTDNEKLFF. The CDR3 bases are TGTGCCAGCAGATCCTACGGGACTGATAATGAAAAACTGTTTTTT.

The genes are TRBV10-3 and TRBJ2-3; 9 positions match TRBD2. Germline V gene lookup returns CDR1 ENHRY and CDR2 SYGVKD. Trimming cost V 2 bases and J 6 bases; bases outside gene matches: 12. The CDR3 loop spans 17 amino acids. CDR3 sequence reads: CAISESGAGGPQDTQYF. The CDR3 DNA is TGTGCCATCAGTGAGAGTGGGGCGGGGGGGCCGCAGGATACGCAGTATTTT.

This clonotype has more than one count but fewer than ten. The chain couples TRBV20-1 to TRBJ1-5; D uncertain. This CDR3 is built from 12 residues. Germline loops: CDR1 DFQATT, CDR2 SNEGSKA (reference sequence). Between the trimmed V and J ends, which lost 6 bases and 0 bases, there was a span of 6 bases. CDR3 region: CSAVTSNQPQHF. In nucleotides, the CDR3 is TGCAGTGCCGTGACTAGCAATCAGCCCCAGCATTTT.

About this clonotype: This sequence may be a read error, since a much larger clone differs from it by one base. The rearrangement links TRBV9 to TRBJ2-1; D may correspond to TRBD1 or TRBD2 (5 bases each). The CDR3 totals 16 residues. Per the germline V gene, CDR1 is SGDLS and CDR2 is YYNGEE. Between the trimmed V and J ends, which lost 0 bases and 5 bases, there was a span of 15 bases. The CDR3 here is CASSVGGGGSHNEQFF. The DNA of the CDR3 is TGTGCCAGCAGCGTAGGTGGGGGTGGGTCCCACAATGAGCAGTTCTTC. Looking up the rest from reference TRBV9 and TRBJ2-1 gives the full variable domain: DSGVTQTPKHLITATGQRVTLRCSPRSGDLSVYWYQQSLDQGLQFLIQYYNGEERAKGNILERFSAQQFPDLHSELNLSSLELGDSALYFCASSVGGGGSHNEQFFGPGTRLTVL.

This chain uses TRBV7-9 with TRBJ2-4; no reliable D call. CDR1 SEHNR and CDR2 FQNEAQ come from the germline V gene (reference sequence). V gave up 3 bases and J gave up 7 bases, with 10 bases separating them. The CDR3 runs to 13 residues. The CDR3 loop is CASSFPEGNIQYF. DNA for the CDR3: TGTGCCAGCAGCTTTCCAGAAGGGAACATTCAGTACTTC. Complete variable domain (other parts from reference TRBV7-9 and TRBJ2-4): DTGVSQNPRHKITKRGQNVTFRCDPISEHNRLYWYRQTLGQGPEFLTYFQNEAQLEKSRLLSDRFSAERPKGSFSTLEIQRTEQGDSAMYLCASSFPEGNIQYFGAGTRLSVL.

This chain connects TRBV7-2 to TRBJ2-7; D is unclear. There are 13 residues in the CDR3. V was pared by 2 bases and J by 6 bases, with 11 bases between. Germline loops: CDR1 SGHTA, CDR2 FQGNSA. CDR3 loop: CASSLSQQREQYF. CDR3 DNA: TGTGCCAGCAGCTTAAGCCAACAGCGCGAGCAGTACTTC.

This clonotype has ten or more counts. The genes are TRBV7-9 and TRBJ2-5; D ambiguous. CDR1 is SEHNR, CDR2 FQNEAQ, per germline (reference sequence). V lost 1 base and J 4 bases, leaving 7 bases between the germline ends. This CDR3 spans 13 amino acids. CDR3 amino acids: CASSLVWGETQYF. The DNA of the CDR3 is TGTGCCAGCAGCTTAGTGTGGGGAGAGACCCAGTACTTC.

This clonotype was seen many times. The chain carries TRBV7-9 and TRBJ2-7; the D is unclear. Trimming shortened V by 4 bases and J by 5 bases, and 9 bases separated the two germline ends. Germline V gives CDR1 SEHNR, CDR2 FQNEAQ (reference sequence). CDR3 size: 12 residues. The CDR3 nucleotides read TGTGCCAGCAGCTCTGGCAGCAACGAGCAGTACTTC. Its translation is CASSSGSNEQYF.

The chain couples TRBV20-1 to TRBJ1-5; weak D call: TRBD1 (6 bases). The CDR3 runs to 13 residues. Trimming took off 0 bases at V and 15 bases at J, with 18 bases between the two ends. Looked up from germline, CDR1 is DFQATT and CDR2 is SNEGSKA (reference sequence). The CDR3 here is CSARDLGRGLSHF. In DNA, the CDR3 is TGCAGTGCTAGAGATCTGGGCAGGGGTTTATCGCATTTT.

Many counts were recorded for this clonotype. This rearrangement joins TRBV4-3 to TRBJ1-1; D is unclear. Germline assignment: CDR1 LGHNA and CDR2 YSLEER. Trimming cost V 0 bases and J 1 base, with 12 bases left between them. The CDR3 has 16 residues. The CDR3 spells CASSQDRSIKNTEAFF. The CDR3 coding sequence is TGCGCCAGCAGCCAAGATCGCAGCATTAAGAACACTGAAGCTTTCTTT.

Concerning this clonotype: One base away lies a much larger clone, so this may be a sequencing read error. The chain uses TRBV2 and TRBJ2-7; the match to TRBD1 covers 7 bases. The J call may be mistaken, given a closer DNA end match to TRBJ2-5. CDR3 length equals 13 residues. Germline CDR1 SNHLY, CDR2 FYNNEI. CDR3 region: CANSEDRLETQYF. The DNA of the CDR3 is TGTGCCAACAGTGAGGACAGGTTGGAGACCCAGTACTTC.